These 29 T cell receptor beta chains were all obtained from the same sample, sequenced in a study of blood T cell repertoires in COVID-19. Profiling relied on immunoSEQ multiplex PCR, and the TCRdb table lists in-frame clones only, not all of them. Of over 30,000 clones listed, about 90% are singletons. Sample: peripheral blood. All receptors derive from a man at least 80 years old with acute or convalescent COVID-19.

The chain uses TRBV3-1 (or the pseudogene TRBV3-2) and TRBJ1-5; TRBD1 aligns across 12 bases. V was clipped by 4 bases and J by 1 base; unmatched bases: 8. The CDR3 runs 18 residues. Germline CDR1 is LGHDT and CDR2 is YNNKEL (reference sequence). The CDR3 reads CASSPRPGQGASNQPQHF. DNA of the CDR3: TGTGCCAGCAGCCCCCGGCCGGGACAGGGGGCGAGCAATCAGCCCCAGCATTTT.

This chain uses TRBV18 with TRBJ1-1; D gene uncertain. V dropped 2 bases and J dropped 7 bases, with 11 bases sitting between them. The CDR3 has 13 amino acids. Germline CDR1 is KGHSH and CDR2 is LQKENI. DNA of the CDR3: TGTGCCAGCTCACCATCGCGGCAGATTGAAGCTTTCTTT. Translation: CASSPSRQIEAFF.

This clone showed up just once. The chain recombines TRBV5-6 with TRBJ1-5, with 8 bases lining up with TRBD1. The CDR3 sequence is 15 residues long. After removal of 4 bases from V and 3 bases from J, the junction contained 6 bases not matched to a gene. Germline CDR1 SGHDT, CDR2 YYEEEE. CDR3 nucleotides: TGTGCCAGCAGCAAAGACAGGGGTATCAATCAGCCCCAGCATTTT. Residues: CASSKDRGINQPQHF.

The gene calls are TRBV20-1 and TRBJ1-1; D perhaps matches TRBD1 (5 bases). The V end lost 5 bases, the J end lost 11 bases, and 15 bases lay between the germline ends. Looked up from germline, CDR1 is DFQATT and CDR2 is SNEGSKA (reference sequence). The CDR3 extends over 11 amino acids. CDR3 amino acids: CSAVVRHRAFF. The CDR3 region has the DNA TGCAGTGCTGTCGTTCGGCACAGGGCTTTCTTT.

The chain uses TRBV3-1 (or the pseudogene TRBV3-2) and TRBJ2-3; TRBD2 matches at 11 bases. The trim removed 0 bases at V and 3 bases at J, leaving 11 bases unmatched. CDR3 length equals 19 residues. Germline V CDR1 and CDR2: LGHDT, YNNKEL (reference sequence). CDR3 nucleotide sequence: TGTGCCAGCAGCCAAGAGGGTCTAGCGGGGGGAGGAGGTACAGATACGCAGTATTTT. This codes for CASSQEGLAGGGGTDTQYF.

There are a few counts of this clone. This chain's CDR3 is CASRTGVELAKNIQYF. CDR3 sequence (DNA): TGTGCCAGCCGGACAGGCGTGGAACTAGCCAAAAACATTCAGTACTTC. The gene calls are TRBV9 and TRBJ2-4, with TRBD1 matching over 7 bases. From germline, CDR1 is SGDLS and CDR2 YYNGEE. This CDR3 region has 16 residues. Trimming took 7 bases from V and 0 from J; bases not matched to a gene: 10.

The V call is TRBV9, the J call TRBJ1-2; 10 bases are shared with TRBD1. There are 14 residues in the CDR3. With V trimmed by 4 bases and J by 4 bases, 4 bases remained unmatched. In germline, CDR1 is SGDLS, CDR2 YYNGEE. The CDR3 nucleotides are TGTGCCAGCAGCTTGAGGGACAGGGGCTATGGCTACACCTTC. Its protein is CASSLRDRGYGYTF.

This clone was picked up a small number of times. CDR3 region: CASSWTFQETQYF. The CDR3 DNA follows: TGTGCCAGCAGCTGGACTTTCCAAGAGACCCAGTACTTC. J is TRBJ2-5 and V is TRBV5-5; a weak D match, TRBD2 (5 bases). From germline, CDR1 is SGHKS and CDR2 YYEKEE (reference sequence). The V gene lost 3 bases and the J gene lost 1 base, with 7 bases spanning the gap. The CDR3 length is 13 residues.

The V gene is TRBV2, the J gene TRBJ1-3; possibly TRBD1 for D (5 bases). Trimming took off 2 bases at V and 1 base at J, with 12 bases between the two ends. Germline CDR1 is SNHLY and CDR2 is FYNNEI. The CDR3 totals 16 residues. CDR3 residues: CASSELGLTSGNTIYF. The CDR3 bases are TGTGCCAGCAGTGAACTGGGACTGACATCTGGAAACACCATATATTTT.

This chain connects TRBV29-1 to TRBJ2-7; the D is unclear. Germline V gene data show CDR1 as SQVTM and CDR2 as ANQGSEA. This CDR3 is built from 13 residues. With 6 bases removed from V and 1 base from J, the gap between germline ends came to 13 bases. This CDR3 reads CSVGDSSSYEQYF. In DNA form, the CDR3 reads TGCAGCGTCGGAGACTCCTCGTCCTACGAGCAGTACTTC.

The chain has TRBV13 and TRBJ1-5; D is uncertain. Germline values: CDR1 PRHDT, CDR2 FYEKMQ (reference sequence). The germline V and J ends were trimmed by 0 bases and 7 bases, with 7 bases remaining between them. This CDR3 contains 13 residues. CDR3 sequence reads: CASSLGGGQPQHF. The CDR3 DNA follows: TGTGCCAGCAGCTTAGGAGGCGGGCAGCCCCAGCATTTT.

The chain uses TRBV19 and TRBJ1-5, with D maybe TRBD1 (5 bases). The CDR3 sequence is 15 residues long. Between the trimmed V and J ends, which lost 0 bases and 0 bases, there was a span of 6 bases. Germline loops: CDR1 LNHDA, CDR2 SQIVND (reference sequence). The CDR3 DNA is TGTGCCAGTAGTATAGAGGACACTAGCAATCAGCCCCAGCATTTT. Translating it yields CASSIEDTSNQPQHF.

As for this clone: The germline gene is not matched at one end of the junction; a read error may be the cause. The chain has TRBV6-5 and TRBJ1-5; D is possibly TRBD1 (5 bases). The CDR3 is 12 residues long. Germline V gives CDR1 MNHEY, CDR2 SVGAGI. The CDR3 reads CASTPRRGRTIW. The CDR3 DNA reads as TGTGCCAGTACACCACGTCGGGGGAGAACAATTTGG.

The chain uses TRBV6-5 and TRBJ1-2, with TRBD1 as a possible D gene (5 bases). Trimming removed 4 bases at V and 8 bases at J, with 17 bases between. This CDR3 spans 14 amino acids. CDR1 and CDR2 (germline): MNHEY, SVGAGI. CDR3 amino acids: CASSSQRRAGGYTF. CDR3 bases: TGTGCCAGCAGTTCCCAGCGCAGGGCGGGGGGCTACACCTTC.

This clone has a single count. The gene calls are TRBV18 and TRBJ2-2; 9 bases match TRBD1. This CDR3 has 15 residues. CDR1 and CDR2 from the germline V gene are KGHSH and LQKENI. The V and J ends lost 2 bases and 5 bases, in that order; junction bases with no gene match: 3. Here the CDR3 reads CASSPGTGRTGELFF. Here the CDR3 DNA reads TGTGCCAGCTCACCAGGGACAGGGCGGACCGGGGAGCTGTTTTTT.

The gene calls are TRBV7-8 and TRBJ2-5, with 9 positions matching TRBD2. This CDR3 spans 16 amino acids. In germline, CDR1 is SGHVS, CDR2 FQNEAQ. V was clipped by 5 bases and J by 5 bases; unmatched bases: 12. The CDR3 coding sequence is TGTGCCAGCAGCACCCTTGCGGGGGGGGTTGGGGAGACCCAGTACTTC. This codes for CASSTLAGGVGETQYF.

A few counts support this clone. V gene TRBV30 combines with J gene TRBJ1-1, with TRBD1 identical over 11 bases. Unmatched junction bases numbered 3, after V lost 4 bases and J lost 11 bases. CDR1 is GTSNPN, CDR2 SVGIG, per germline (reference sequence). This CDR3 region has 11 residues. In nucleotides, the CDR3 is TGTGCCTGGACGGACAGGGGGCAGGCTTTCTTT. This gives the protein CAWTDRGQAFF.

This chain links TRBV6-5 with TRBJ2-2; D not certain. Germline V CDR1 and CDR2: MNHEY, SVGAGI. V lost 4 bases and J lost 3, with 12 bases in between. The CDR3 totals 15 residues. DNA of the CDR3: TGTGCCAGCAGTTTCCTACGTCGGGACACCGGGGAGCTGTTTTTT. It is translated as CASSFLRRDTGELFF.

The chain combines TRBV20-1 with TRBJ2-3, with 8 bases lining up with TRBD2. Germline assignment: CDR1 DFQATT and CDR2 SNEGSKA (reference sequence). CDR3 length: 14 residues. V trimming: 3 bases; J trimming: 4 bases; junction bases outside the gene matches: 6. The CDR3 nucleotides are TGCAGTGCTAGTCCGGGGGGGGACCCAGATACGCAGTATTTT. As protein: CSASPGGDPDTQYF.

This clone has a handful of counts. The gene calls are TRBV30 and TRBJ2-2; D remains unclear. The CDR3 contains 11 residues. CDR1 and CDR2 from the germline V gene are GTSNPN and SVGIG (reference sequence). Trimming took 4 bases from V and 6 from J, leaving 6 bases between them. This chain's CDR3 is CAWNLAGELFF. The CDR3 region has the DNA TGTGCCTGGAACCTAGCCGGGGAGCTGTTTTTT.

The chain couples TRBV29-1 to TRBJ1-2; D remains ambiguous. Trimming stripped 5 bases from V and 9 bases from J, with 10 bases between. Germline-derived CDR1 and CDR2 are SQVTM and ANQGSEA. This CDR3 comprises 10 residues. In DNA form, the CDR3 reads TGCAGCGTTCAGTCACAGAGCTACACCTTC. Protein product: CSVQSQSYTF.

This rearrangement joins TRBV5-1 to TRBJ2-4, with D unresolved. V was pared by 1 base and J by 4 bases, with 9 bases between. Germline V gene data show CDR1 as SGHRS and CDR2 as YFSETQ. The CDR3 consists of 14 residues. CDR3 in amino acids: CASSLIPGKNIQYF. CDR3 DNA sequence: TGCGCCAGCAGCTTGATCCCCGGGAAAAACATTCAGTACTTC.

The rearrangement links TRBV3-1 (or the pseudogene TRBV3-2) to TRBJ1-2; 8 positions agree with TRBD1. CDR1 is LGHDT, CDR2 YNNKEL, per germline (reference sequence). This CDR3 spans 13 amino acids. With 4 bases clipped from V and 3 bases from J, the junction kept 1 base outside the gene matches. CDR3 sequence: CASSPQGDYGYTF. CDR3 sequence (DNA): TGTGCCAGCAGCCCACAGGGGGACTATGGCTACACCTTC.

The rearrangement joins TRBV21-1 to TRBJ1-1; the table's D call, TRBD1, was not checked against the DNA. TRBV21-1 is annotated as a pseudogene. The CDR3 covers 18 residues. Here the CDR3 DNA reads TGTGCCAGCAGCCCTGCTCAGGGACAGGATTATTTGAACACTGAAGCTTTCTTT. Translated, it gives CASSPAQGQDYLNTEAFF.

In nucleotides, the CDR3 is TGCGCCAGCAGCTTAAACGGACAGGAGATTGCCGCTGAAGCTTTCTTT. Translation: CASSLNGQEIAAEAFF. The chain joins TRBV5-1 to TRBJ1-1; 7 bases fit TRBD1. CDR1 SGHRS and CDR2 YFSETQ come from the germline V gene. The J segment lost 6 bases and the V segment lost 2 bases, leaving 13 bases of the junction unmatched. This CDR3 comprises 16 residues.

The chain has TRBV3-1 (or the pseudogene TRBV3-2) and TRBJ1-6; D not resolved. The V end was cut by 5 bases, the J end by 10 bases, with 15 bases between. Germline CDR1 reads LGHDT; CDR2 reads YNNKEL (reference sequence). The CDR3 contains 14 residues. This CDR3 reads CASSSGRVISPLHF. CDR3 DNA sequence: TGTGCCAGCAGCTCCGGCCGGGTGATATCACCCCTCCACTTT.

The chain combines TRBV19 with TRBJ1-5, with D possibly being TRBD1 (6 bases). The V end lost 4 bases, the J end lost 3 bases, and 13 bases lay between the germline ends. CDR3 length: 15 amino acids. CDR1 LNHDA and CDR2 SQIVND come from the germline V gene (reference sequence). DNA for the CDR3: TGTGCCAGTAGTACCAACAGGGAAGCCAATCAGCCCCAGCATTTT. It specifies CASSTNREANQPQHF. The entire variable domain, with the rest obtained from reference TRBV19 and TRBJ1-5, is as follows: DGGITQSPKYLFRKEGQNVTLSCEQNLNHDAMYWYRQDPGQGLRLIYYSQIVNDFQKGDIAEGYSVSREKKESFPLTVTSAQKNPTAFYLCASSTNREANQPQHFGDGTRLSIL.

CDR3 sequence reads: CATSSALDSYEQYF. The CDR3 DNA sequence: TGTGCCACCAGCAGCGCCCTTGACAGCTACGAGCAGTACTTC. V gene TRBV15 combines with J gene TRBJ2-7; the D gene is possibly TRBD1 (5 bases). Germline V gene lookup returns CDR1 LNHNV and CDR2 YYDKDF (reference sequence). The CDR3 loop spans 14 amino acids. V was shortened by 3 bases and J by 3 bases, with 12 bases between the two germline ends.

The V call is TRBV5-1, the J call TRBJ1-1; no clear D gene. The CDR3 is made up of 17 amino acids. Germline V gene sequence: CDR1 SGHRS, CDR2 YFSETQ. Trimming removed 1 base from V and 4 bases from J, with 20 bases in between. For the CDR3, the DNA is TGCGCCAGCAGCTTGATGGGCAGCCAAGTCTACGCCACTGAAGCTTTCTTT. This encodes CASSLMGSQVYATEAFF.